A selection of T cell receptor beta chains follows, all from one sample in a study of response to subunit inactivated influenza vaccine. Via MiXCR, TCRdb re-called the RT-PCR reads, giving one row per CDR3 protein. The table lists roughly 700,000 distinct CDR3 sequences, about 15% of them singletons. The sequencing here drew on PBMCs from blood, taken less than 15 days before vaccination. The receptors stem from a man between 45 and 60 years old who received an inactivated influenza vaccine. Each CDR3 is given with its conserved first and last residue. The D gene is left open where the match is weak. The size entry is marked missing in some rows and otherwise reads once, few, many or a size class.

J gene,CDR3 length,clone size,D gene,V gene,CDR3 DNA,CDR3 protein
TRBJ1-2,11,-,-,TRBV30,TGTGCCTGGAGTGTACGGGTTGGCTACACCTTC,CAWSVRVGYTF
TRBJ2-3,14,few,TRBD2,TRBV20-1,TGCAGTGCTAGCTCCAGCGGGGCCACAGATACGCAGTATTTT,CSASSSGATDTQYF
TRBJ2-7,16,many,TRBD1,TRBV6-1,TGTGCCAGCAGTGTAGGCGGGACAGGGGCCTCCTACGAGCAGTACTTC,CASSVGGTGASYEQYF
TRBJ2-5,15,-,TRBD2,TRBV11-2,TGTGCCAGCAGCTTATCCACTGGGGGGGGGGAGACCCAGTACTTC,CASSLSTGGGETQYF
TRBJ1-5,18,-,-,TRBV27,TGTGCCAGCAGTCCCCAGGACAGCTACCTACTTAGCAATCAGCCCCAGCATTTT,CASSPQDSYLLSNQPQHF
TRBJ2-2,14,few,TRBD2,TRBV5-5,TGTGCCAGCAGCTTCAGACTAGCCCCCGGGGAGCTGTTTTTT,CASSFRLAPGELFF
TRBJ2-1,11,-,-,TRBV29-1,TGCACCGCAGGGCCCCTTAACGAGCAGTTCTTC,CTAGPLNEQFF
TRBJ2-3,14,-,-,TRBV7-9,TGTGCCAGCTTCTCCTGGGTTAGCACAGATACGCAGTATTTT,CASFSWVSTDTQYF
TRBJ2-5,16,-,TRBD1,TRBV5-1,TGCGCCAGCAGCTTGGCTTTCGGGACAGGGACAGAGACCCAGTACTTC,CASSLAFGTGTETQYF
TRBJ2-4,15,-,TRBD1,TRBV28,TGTGCCAGCAGTCGAGCCGGGACAGGGGCTATCATTCAGTACTTC,CASSRAGTGAIIQYF
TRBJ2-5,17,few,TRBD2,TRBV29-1,TGCAGCGTTGAAGGGACGGGGGGAGCGATCCTACAAGAGACCCAGTACTTC,CSVEGTGGAILQETQYF
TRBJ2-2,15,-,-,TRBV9,TGTGCCAGCAGCCTCCGGGGGTCGGACACCGGGGAGCTGTTTTTT,CASSLRGSDTGELFF
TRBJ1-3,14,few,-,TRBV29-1,TGCAGCGTTGAAGAAGGTGGGGTTGGAAACACCATATATTTT,CSVEEGGVGNTIYF
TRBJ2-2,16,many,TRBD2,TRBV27,TGTGCCAGCGAGGGGTACGGCGGGAGGATGAGAAGGGAGCTGTTTTTT,CASEGYGGRMRRELFF
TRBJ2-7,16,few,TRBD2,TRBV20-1,TGCAGTGCTAGGGCCCCCCTAGCGGGAAATTTCTACGAGCAGTACTTC,CSARAPLAGNFYEQYF
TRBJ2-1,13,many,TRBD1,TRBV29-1,TGCAGCGTCCCCCGAGCAGGGGGCCATACGCAGTTCTTC,CSVPRAGGHTQFF
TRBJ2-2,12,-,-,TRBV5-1,TGCGCCAGCATCTTACACACCGGGGAGCTGTTTTTT,CASILHTGELFF
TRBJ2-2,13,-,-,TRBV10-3,TGTGCCATCGAGGGGTGGAACACCGGGGAGCTGTTTTTT,CAIEGWNTGELFF
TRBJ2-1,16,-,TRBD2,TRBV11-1,TGTGCCAGCAGCTCCAGCTGGACTAGCGGGGAGGATGAGCAGTTCTTC,CASSSSWTSGEDEQFF
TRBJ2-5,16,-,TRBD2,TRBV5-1,TGCGCCAGCAGCTTGGGGGCCGGGGGGGCCCAAGAGACCCAGTACTTC,CASSLGAGGAQETQYF
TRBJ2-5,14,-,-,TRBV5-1,TGCGCCAGCAGCTTGGCCCTAGAGACGAGGACCCAGTACTTC,CASSLALETRTQYF
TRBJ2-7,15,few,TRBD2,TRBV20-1,TGCAGTGCTAGAGTAAGCGGGAGGGCCGTGTACGAGCAGTACTTC,CSARVSGRAVYEQYF
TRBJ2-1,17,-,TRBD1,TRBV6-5,TGTGCCAGCAGTTACTCGAGCCCAGGGGGCCTCAACAATGAGCAGTTCTTC,CASSYSSPGGLNNEQFF
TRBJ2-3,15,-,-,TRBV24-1,TGTGCCACCAGTGATGGTTCCAGGGCTCTGGATACGCAGTATTTT,CATSDGSRALDTQYF
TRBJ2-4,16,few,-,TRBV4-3,TGCGCCAGCAGCCAAGTTTTGGCAACCGCCAAAAACATTCAGTACTTC,CASSQVLATAKNIQYF
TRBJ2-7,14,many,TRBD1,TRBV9,TGTGCCAGCAGCCCTAGACAGGGGGACTACGAGCAGTACTTC,CASSPRQGDYEQYF
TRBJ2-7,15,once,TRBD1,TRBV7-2,TGTGCCAGCAGCACCGGGACAGGGGGGTTATACGAGCAGTACTTC,CASSTGTGGLYEQYF
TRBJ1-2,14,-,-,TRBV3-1,TGTGCCAGCAGCCAAGGCAGGGTGGACTATGGCTACACCTTC,CASSQGRVDYGYTF
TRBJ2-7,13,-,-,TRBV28,TGTGCCAGCAGCGAGGGCAGAAAATACGAGCAGTACTTC,CASSEGRKYEQYF
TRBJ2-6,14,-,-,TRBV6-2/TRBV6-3,TGTGCCATAAACAGGGAGTACGGGGCCAACGTCCTGACTTTC,CAINREYGANVLTF
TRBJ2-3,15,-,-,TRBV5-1,TGCGCCAGCAGCCTTCCGGGCCCCCGACCAGATACGCAGTATTTT,CASSLPGPRPDTQYF
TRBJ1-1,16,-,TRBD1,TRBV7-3,TGTGCCAGCAGCAAACTAGGGGGCGTGGATATTGCTGAAGCTTTCTTT,CASSKLGGVDIAEAFF
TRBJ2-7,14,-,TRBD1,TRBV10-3,TGTGCCATCAGAGGGACAGTACCTCCCTACGAGCAGTACTTC,CAIRGTVPPYEQYF
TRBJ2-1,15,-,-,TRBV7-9,TGTGCCAGCAGCTCACAAGGGATACCCTACAATGAGCAGTTCTTC,CASSSQGIPYNEQFF
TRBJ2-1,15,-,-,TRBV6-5,TGTGCCAGCAGTTACTCCCAGCGGACGACCGGTGAGCAGTTCTTC,CASSYSQRTTGEQFF
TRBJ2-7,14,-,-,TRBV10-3,TGTGCCATTTCCTCCGTACAGGGAACCTACGAGCAGTACTTC,CAISSVQGTYEQYF